This T cell receptor beta chain was captured by sequencing in a study of blood T cell repertoires in COVID-19 (TCRdb year 2020). A note on the overall study: Collaborator samples came from the United States, Italy and Spain and covered acute and convalescent phases of COVID-19. The prospective study material was composed of cDNA or gDNA derived from T cells, B-cell-depleted T cells, or PBMCs. Deeply sampled blood TCRbeta repertoires from subjects exposed to, actively infected with, or recovered from COVID-19 were included in the dataset. The repertoires were released in a freely available public database meant as a resource for research on the immune response to SARS-CoV-2. Samples came from the ongoing ImmuneRACE study (first 160 participants) plus 1,254 subjects from 6 global collaborators. Nearly every sample came with metadata listing a de-identified subject ID, COVID-19 status, age in years and sex. Where available, HLA class I and class II types were taken from metadata supplied by the sample provider and were not determined by assay-based typing. The study at large found these results: Clinical and demographic metadata were provided uncurated, with the amount varying by source and participant.

A remark on this clone: Its specific antigen is unknown. Per-base qualities were not stored, and no clone one base away is much larger.

Whole blood was collected in K2EDTA tubes by collaborating institutions according to the institutions' own protocols. For TCRbeta analysis, collaborator samples were shipped as frozen whole blood, as isolated PBMCs, or as DNA extracted from either sample type. There are 15 amino acids in the CDR3, from cysteine to phenylalanine inclusive. Just the 45-base CDR3 DNA is kept, in frame starting at base 1. The germline V gene yields KGHDR for CDR1 and SFDVKD for CDR2. A distance of 13 bases separates the germline ends of V and J, which lose 4 bases and 2 bases respectively. The immunoSEQ Assay, a bias-controlled multiplex PCR, was used to amplify TCRbeta CDR3 regions from genomic DNA. The paper's data handling went like this. The number of nucleated cells in each sample was estimated from the amplification of reference gene primers within the assay. To quantify the absolute abundance of each unique TCRbeta CDR3 rearrangement, sequence reads were collapsed and filtered. For each sample, productive Simpson clonality was calculated as the square root of Simpson's diversity index across productive rearrangements. Entries here come from immuneACCESS through TCRdb and include only in-frame sequences with V and J called. Some clones fail to appear in such tables; in the studies checked, an unresolved V gene covers under half of the shortfall, and the cause of the remainder is unknown. V, J and clone size derive from that table, while D and trimming were established from the DNA sequence. Across this sample there are 260,000 or so clones, with approximately 84% seen only once. The leading ten clones occupy 8% to 9.5% of the sample.

The sequenced sample was peripheral blood. This chain is built from TRBV24-1 and TRBJ2-5, and TRBD2 may be the D gene, going by 5 matching bases. The sequence was collected from a human donor in a cohort sampled during active COVID-19. The nucleotide sequence is TGTGCCACCAGTGACGCGGGTTTTCCTCAAGAGACCCAGTACTTC. Its translation reads: CATSDAGFPQETQYF.